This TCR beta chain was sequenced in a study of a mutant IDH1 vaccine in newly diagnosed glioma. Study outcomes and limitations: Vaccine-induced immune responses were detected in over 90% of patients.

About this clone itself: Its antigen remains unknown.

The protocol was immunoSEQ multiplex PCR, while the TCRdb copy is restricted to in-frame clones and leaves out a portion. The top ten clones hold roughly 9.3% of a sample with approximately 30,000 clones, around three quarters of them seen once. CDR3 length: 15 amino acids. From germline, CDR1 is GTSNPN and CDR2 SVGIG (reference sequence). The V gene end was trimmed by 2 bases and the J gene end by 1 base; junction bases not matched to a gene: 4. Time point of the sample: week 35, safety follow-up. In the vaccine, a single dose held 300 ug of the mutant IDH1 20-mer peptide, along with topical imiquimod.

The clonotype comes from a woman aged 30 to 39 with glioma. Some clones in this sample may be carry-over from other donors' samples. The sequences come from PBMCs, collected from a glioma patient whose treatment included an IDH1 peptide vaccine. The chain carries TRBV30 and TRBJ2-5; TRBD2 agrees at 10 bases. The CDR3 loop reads CAWSRTSGTQETQYF. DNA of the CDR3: TGTGCCTGGAGTCGGACTAGCGGAACCCAAGAGACCCAGTACTTC. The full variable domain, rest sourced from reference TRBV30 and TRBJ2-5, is SQTIHQWPATLVQPVGSPLSLECTVEGTSNPNLYWYRQAAGRGLQLLFYSVGIGQISSEVPQNLSASRPQDRQFILSSKKLLLSDSGFYLCAWSRTSGTQETQYFGPGTRLLVL.